This section outlines one T cell receptor (beta chain) sequence together with its context. The data were taken from a study of identical twins. MiXCR, run by TCRdb on the 5' RACE reads, gives a single entry per CDR3 protein. The sample holds over 500,000 distinct CDR3 sequences, 22% seen once. The CDR3 has 14 residues. Germline-derived CDR1 and CDR2 are SGHRS and YFSETQ. V was trimmed by 7 bases and J by 0 bases, leaving 13 bases between them. This sample was also put to use in a study of T cells expressing NK-cell markers.

This TCR was recovered from a young woman in good health. Sequenced input: CD4+ T cells sorted from blood. The chain has TRBV5-1 and TRBJ1-1, with a tentative D call TRBD1 (5 bases). The CDR3 DNA reads as TGCGCCAGCGGTAATGGGGGAATGAACACTGAAGCTTTCTTT. Its translation is CASGNGGMNTEAFF.